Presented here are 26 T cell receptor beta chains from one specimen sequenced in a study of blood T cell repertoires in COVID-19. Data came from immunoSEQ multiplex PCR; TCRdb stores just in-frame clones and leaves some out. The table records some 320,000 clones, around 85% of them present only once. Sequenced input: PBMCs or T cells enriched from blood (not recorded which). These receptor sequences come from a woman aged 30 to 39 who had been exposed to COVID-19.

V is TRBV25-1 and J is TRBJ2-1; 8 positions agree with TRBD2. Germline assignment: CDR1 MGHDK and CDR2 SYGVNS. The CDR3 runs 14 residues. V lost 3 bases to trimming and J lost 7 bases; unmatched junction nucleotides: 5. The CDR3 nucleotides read TGTGCCAGCAGTGATTGGCGGGAGGTGAATGAGCAGTTCTTC. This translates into CASSDWREVNEQFF. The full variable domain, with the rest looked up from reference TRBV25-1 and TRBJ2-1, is EADIYQTPRYLVIGTGKKITLECSQTMGHDKMYWYQQDPGMELHLIHYSYGVNSTEKGDLSSESTVSRIRTEHFPLTLESARPSHTSQYLCASSDWREVNEQFFGPGTRLTVL.

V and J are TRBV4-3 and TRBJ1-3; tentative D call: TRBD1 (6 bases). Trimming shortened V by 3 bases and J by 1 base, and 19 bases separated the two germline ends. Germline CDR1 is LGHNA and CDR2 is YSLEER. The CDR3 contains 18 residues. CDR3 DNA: TGCGCCAGCAGCCAGTATAACCCTAAACAGGGATCTGGAAACACCATATATTTT. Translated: CASSQYNPKQGSGNTIYF.

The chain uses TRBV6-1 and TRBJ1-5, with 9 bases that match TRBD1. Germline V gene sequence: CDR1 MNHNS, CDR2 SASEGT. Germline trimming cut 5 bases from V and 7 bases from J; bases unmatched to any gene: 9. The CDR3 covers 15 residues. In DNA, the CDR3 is TGTGCCAGCAGTACCTACAGGGGGCTTCAGCAGCCCCAGCATTTT. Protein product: CASSTYRGLQQPQHF.

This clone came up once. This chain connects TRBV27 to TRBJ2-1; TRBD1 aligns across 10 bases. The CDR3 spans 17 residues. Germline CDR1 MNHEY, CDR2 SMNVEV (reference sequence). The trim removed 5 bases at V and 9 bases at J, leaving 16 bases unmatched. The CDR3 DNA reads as TGTGCCAGCAGTAGGTCGGACAGGGGGTACATATTGGGTGAGCAGTTCTTC. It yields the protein CASSRSDRGYILGEQFF.

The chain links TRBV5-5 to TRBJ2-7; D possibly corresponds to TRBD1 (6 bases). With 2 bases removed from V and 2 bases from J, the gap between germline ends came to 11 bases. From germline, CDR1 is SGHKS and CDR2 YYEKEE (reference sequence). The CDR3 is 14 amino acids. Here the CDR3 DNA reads TGTGCCAGCAGCTTATTAGGACAGACCTACGAGCAGTACTTC. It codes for CASSLLGQTYEQYF. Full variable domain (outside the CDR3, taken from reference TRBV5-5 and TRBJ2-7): DAGVTQSPTHLIKTRGQQVTLRCSPISGHKSVSWYQQVLGQGPQFIFQYYEKEERGRGNFPDRFSARQFPNYSSELNVNALLLGDSALYLCASSLLGQTYEQYFGPGTRLTVT.

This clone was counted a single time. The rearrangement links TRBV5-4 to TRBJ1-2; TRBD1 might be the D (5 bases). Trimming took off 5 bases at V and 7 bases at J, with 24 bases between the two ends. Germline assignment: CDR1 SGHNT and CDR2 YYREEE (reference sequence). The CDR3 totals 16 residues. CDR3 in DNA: TGTGCCAGCAGTCCTATGAAGGTCGGGGGGGTCGGTGGCTACACCTTC. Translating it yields CASSPMKVGGVGGYTF. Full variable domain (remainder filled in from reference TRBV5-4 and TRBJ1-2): ETGVTQSPTHLIKTRGQQVTLRCSSQSGHNTVSWYQQALGQGPQFIFQYYREEENGRGNFPPRFSGLQFPNYSSELNVNALELDDSALYLCASSPMKVGGVGGYTFGSGTRLTVV.

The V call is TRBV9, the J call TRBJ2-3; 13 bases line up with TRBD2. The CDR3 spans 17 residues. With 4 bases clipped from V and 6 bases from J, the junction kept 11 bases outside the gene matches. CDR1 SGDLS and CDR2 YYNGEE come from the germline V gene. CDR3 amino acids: CASSFGTSGKGGDTQYF. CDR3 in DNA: TGTGCCAGCAGCTTCGGGACTAGCGGGAAAGGGGGGGATACGCAGTATTTT.

The CDR3 bases are TGTGCCAGTAGTATAGTTGAACAGGGCCAAGGCTACACCTTC. It translates to CASSIVEQGQGYTF. The rearrangement uses TRBV19 and TRBJ1-2; D possibly corresponds to TRBD1 (6 bases). CDR1 is LNHDA, CDR2 SQIVND, per germline (reference sequence). The V gene lost 1 base and the J gene lost 8 bases, with 14 bases spanning the gap. The CDR3 extends over 14 amino acids.

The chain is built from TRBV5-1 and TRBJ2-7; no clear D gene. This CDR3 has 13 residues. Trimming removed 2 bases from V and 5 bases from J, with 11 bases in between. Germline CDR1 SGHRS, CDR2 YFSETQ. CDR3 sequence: CASSFISSHEQYF. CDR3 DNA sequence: TGCGCCAGCAGCTTTATAAGTAGCCACGAGCAGTACTTC. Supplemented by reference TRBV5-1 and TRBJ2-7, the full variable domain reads KAGVTQTPRYLIKTRGQQVTLSCSPISGHRSVSWYQQTPGQGLQFLFEYFSETQRNKGNFPGRFSGRQFSNSRSEMNVSTLELGDSALYLCASSFISSHEQYFGPGTRLTVT.

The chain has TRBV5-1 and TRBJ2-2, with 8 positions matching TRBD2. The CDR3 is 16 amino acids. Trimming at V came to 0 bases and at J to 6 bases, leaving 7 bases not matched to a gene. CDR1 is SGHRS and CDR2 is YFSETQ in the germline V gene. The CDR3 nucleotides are TGCGCCAGCAGCTTGGGTGGGACTAGTCAACCCGGGGAGCTGTTTTTT. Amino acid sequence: CASSLGGTSQPGELFF.

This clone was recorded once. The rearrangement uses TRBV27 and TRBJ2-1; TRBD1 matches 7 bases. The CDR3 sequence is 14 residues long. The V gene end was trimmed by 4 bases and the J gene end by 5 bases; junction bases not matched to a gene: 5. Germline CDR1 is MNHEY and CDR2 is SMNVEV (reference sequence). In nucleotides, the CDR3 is TGTGCCAGCAGTTCCTGGGACAGAGACAATGAGCAGTTCTTC. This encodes CASSSWDRDNEQFF.

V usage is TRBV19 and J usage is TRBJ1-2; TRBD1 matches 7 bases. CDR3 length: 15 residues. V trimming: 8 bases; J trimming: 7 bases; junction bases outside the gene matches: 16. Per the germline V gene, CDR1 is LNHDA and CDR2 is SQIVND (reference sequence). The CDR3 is CASGDREGGNFGYTF. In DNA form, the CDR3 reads TGTGCCAGTGGTGACAGGGAAGGAGGGAATTTTGGCTACACCTTC.

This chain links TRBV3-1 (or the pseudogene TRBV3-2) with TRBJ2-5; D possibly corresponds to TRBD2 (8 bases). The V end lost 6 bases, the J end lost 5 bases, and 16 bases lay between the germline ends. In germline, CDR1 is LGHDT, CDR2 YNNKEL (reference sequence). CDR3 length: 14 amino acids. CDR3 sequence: CASSPGGGQETQYF. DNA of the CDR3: TGTGCCAGCAGTCCGGGGGGGGGACAGGAGACCCAGTACTTC.

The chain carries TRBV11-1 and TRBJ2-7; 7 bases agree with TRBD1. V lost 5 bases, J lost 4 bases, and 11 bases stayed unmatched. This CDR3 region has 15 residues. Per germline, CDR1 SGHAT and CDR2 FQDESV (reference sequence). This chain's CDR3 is CASSPSNTGAYEQYF. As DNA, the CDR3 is TGTGCCAGCAGCCCCAGCAACACAGGGGCATACGAGCAGTACTTC.

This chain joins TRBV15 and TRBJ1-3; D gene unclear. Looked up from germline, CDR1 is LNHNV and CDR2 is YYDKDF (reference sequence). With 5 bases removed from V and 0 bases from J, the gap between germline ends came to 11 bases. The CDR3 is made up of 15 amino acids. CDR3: CATSRGKPSGNTIYF. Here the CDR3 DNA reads TGTGCCACCAGCCGAGGCAAGCCCTCTGGAAACACCATATATTTT. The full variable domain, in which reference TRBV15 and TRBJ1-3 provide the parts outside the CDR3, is DAMVIQNPRYQVTQFGKPVTLSCSQTLNHNVMYWYQQKSSQAPKLLFHYYDKDFNNEADTPDNFQSRRPNTSFCFLDIRSPGLGDTAMYLCATSRGKPSGNTIYFGEGSWLTVV.

Written as DNA, the CDR3 is TGTGCCAGCAGGGAGACAGGGGCCTCCTACAATGAGCAGTTCTTC. This gives the protein CASRETGASYNEQFF. The genes are TRBV6-5 and TRBJ2-1; 8 nucleotides align to TRBD1. This CDR3 comprises 15 residues. Losses at the gene ends were 6 bases for V and 0 bases for J; bases not matched to a gene: 4. Germline V gene data show CDR1 as MNHEY and CDR2 as SVGAGI.

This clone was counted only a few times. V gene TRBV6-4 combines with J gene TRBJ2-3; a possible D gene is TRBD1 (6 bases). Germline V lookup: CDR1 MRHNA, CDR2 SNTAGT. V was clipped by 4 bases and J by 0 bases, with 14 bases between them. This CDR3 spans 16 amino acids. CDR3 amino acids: CASSGAAGESTDTQYF. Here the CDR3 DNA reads TGTGCCAGCAGTGGCGCCGCAGGGGAAAGCACAGATACGCAGTATTTT.

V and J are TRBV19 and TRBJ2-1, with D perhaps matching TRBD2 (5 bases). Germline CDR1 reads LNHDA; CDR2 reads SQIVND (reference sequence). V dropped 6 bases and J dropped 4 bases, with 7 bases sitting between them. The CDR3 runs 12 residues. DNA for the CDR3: TGTGCCAGTAGCTCGGGATACAATGAGCAGTTCTTC. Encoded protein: CASSSGYNEQFF.

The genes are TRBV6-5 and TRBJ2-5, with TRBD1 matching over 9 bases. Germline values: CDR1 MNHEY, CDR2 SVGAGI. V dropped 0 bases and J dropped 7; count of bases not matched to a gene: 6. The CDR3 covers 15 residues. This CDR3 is CASSYSTGGYGTQYF. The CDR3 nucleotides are TGTGCCAGCAGTTACTCAACAGGGGGCTATGGGACCCAGTACTTC.

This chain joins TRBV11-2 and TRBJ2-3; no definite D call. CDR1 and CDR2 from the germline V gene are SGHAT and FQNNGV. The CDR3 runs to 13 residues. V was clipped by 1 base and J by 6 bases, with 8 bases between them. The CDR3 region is CASSLVAVDTQYF. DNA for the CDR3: TGTGCCAGCAGCTTAGTGGCGGTCGATACGCAGTATTTT.

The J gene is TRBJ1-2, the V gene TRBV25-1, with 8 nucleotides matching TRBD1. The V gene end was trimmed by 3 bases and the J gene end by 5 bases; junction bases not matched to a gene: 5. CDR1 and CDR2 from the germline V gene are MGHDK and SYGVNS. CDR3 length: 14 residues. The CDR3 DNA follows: TGTGCCAGCAGTGAGGAACAGGGGGTATATGGCTACACCTTC. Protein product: CASSEEQGVYGYTF.

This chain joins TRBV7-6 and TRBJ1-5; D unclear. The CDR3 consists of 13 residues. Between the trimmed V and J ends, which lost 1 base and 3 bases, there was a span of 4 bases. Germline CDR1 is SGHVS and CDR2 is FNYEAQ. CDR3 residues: CASSLDYNQPQHF. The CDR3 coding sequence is TGTGCCAGCAGCTTAGACTACAATCAGCCCCAGCATTTT.

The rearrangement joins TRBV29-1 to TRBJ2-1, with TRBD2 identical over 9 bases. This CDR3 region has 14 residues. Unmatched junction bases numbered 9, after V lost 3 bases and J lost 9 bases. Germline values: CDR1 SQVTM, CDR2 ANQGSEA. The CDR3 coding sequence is TGCAGCGTTGACCGCGGGAGGGCGTTAGGTGAGCAGTTCTTC. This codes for CSVDRGRALGEQFF.

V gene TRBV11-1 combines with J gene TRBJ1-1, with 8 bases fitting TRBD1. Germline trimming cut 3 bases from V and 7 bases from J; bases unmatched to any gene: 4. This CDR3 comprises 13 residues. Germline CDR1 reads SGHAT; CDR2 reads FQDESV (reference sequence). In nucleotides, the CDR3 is TGTGCCAGCAGCTTTTCAGGGGGCGGTGAAGCTTTCTTT. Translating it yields CASSFSGGGEAFF.

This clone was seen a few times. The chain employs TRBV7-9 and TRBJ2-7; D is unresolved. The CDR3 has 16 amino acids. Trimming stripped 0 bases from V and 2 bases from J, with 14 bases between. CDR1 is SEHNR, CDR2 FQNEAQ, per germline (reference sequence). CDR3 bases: TGTGCCAGCAGCTTAGCGGCCGGAGCAATCGCCTACGAGCAGTACTTC. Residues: CASSLAAGAIAYEQYF.

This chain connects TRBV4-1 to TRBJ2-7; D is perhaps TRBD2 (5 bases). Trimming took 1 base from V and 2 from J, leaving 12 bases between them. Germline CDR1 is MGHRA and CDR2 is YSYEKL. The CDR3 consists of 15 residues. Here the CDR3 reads CASSQAGGPTYEQYF. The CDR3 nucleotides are TGCGCCAGCAGCCAAGCAGGAGGTCCTACCTACGAGCAGTACTTC.